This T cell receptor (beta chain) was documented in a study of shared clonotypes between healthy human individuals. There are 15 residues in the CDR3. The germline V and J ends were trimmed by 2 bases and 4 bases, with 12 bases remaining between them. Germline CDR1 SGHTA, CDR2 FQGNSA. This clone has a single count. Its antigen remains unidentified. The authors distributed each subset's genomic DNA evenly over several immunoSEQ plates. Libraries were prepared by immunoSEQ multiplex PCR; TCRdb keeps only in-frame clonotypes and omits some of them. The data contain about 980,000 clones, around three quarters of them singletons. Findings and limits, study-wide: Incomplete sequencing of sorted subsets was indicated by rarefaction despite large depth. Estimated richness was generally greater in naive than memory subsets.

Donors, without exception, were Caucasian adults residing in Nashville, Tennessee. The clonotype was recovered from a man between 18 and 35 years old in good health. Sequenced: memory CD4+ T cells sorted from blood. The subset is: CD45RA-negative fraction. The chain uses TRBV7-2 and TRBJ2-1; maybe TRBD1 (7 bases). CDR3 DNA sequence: TGTGCCAGCAGCTTATCCCAGGGGGGTTACAATGAGCAGTTCTTC. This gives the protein CASSLSQGGYNEQFF.